The 18 T cell receptor gamma chains below come from one sample, sequenced in a study of gamma delta lymphoproliferative disorders and STAT genes. Genomic DNA from isolated PBMCs served as the sequencing template. TCRdb reprocessed the multiplex PCR reads through CATT. Among about 2,200 gamma-chain clones listed, around 9.8% were seen once. The specimen was blood. The receptors were sampled from a human donor with gamma-delta T-cell large granular lymphocyte leukemia.

This rearrangement joins TRGV9 to TRGJ1 or TRGJ2. Matching the DNA to germline supplied the J gene, which TCRdb does not give. V lost 2 bases to trimming and J lost 3 bases; unmatched junction nucleotides: 4. Germline V gives CDR1 GITISATS, CDR2 ISYDGTV (reference sequence). The CDR3 sequence is 13 residues long. Written as DNA, the CDR3 is TGTGCCTTGTGGGAGGCCGTTTATTATAAGAAACTCTTT. This translates into CALWEAVYYKKLF.

The chain couples TRGV4 to TRGJ1 or TRGJ2. The J gene is not listed in TCRdb, so it was assigned here from a DNA match to germline. J was trimmed by 2 bases and V by 0 bases; bases with no gene match: 7. The CDR3 sequence is 15 residues long. Germline CDR1 is EGSTGY and CDR2 is YDSYTSSV. CDR3 sequence (DNA): TGTGCCACCTGGGATGGGCGCTCGTATTATTATAAGAAACTCTTT. This sequence encodes CATWDGRSYYYKKLF.

This clone is medium-sized. This sequence joins TRGV4 and TRGJP2. TCRdb is silent on the J gene; assignment here came from matching the DNA to germline. Losses at the gene ends were 2 bases for V and 0 bases for J; bases not matched to a gene: 18. In germline, CDR1 is EGSTGY, CDR2 YDSYTSSV. This CDR3 region has 20 residues. As DNA, the CDR3 is TGTGCCACCTGGGATGCAGACCCCCCCCCAATATATAGTAGTGATTGGATCAAGACGTTT. It translates to CATWDADPPPIYSSDWIKTF.

Relative to its sample, this clone is medium-sized. The rearrangement joins TRGV2 to TRGJP2. TCRdb lists no J gene, so it was determined here by aligning the DNA to germline. Trimming removed 3 bases from V and 6 bases from J; junction bases left unmatched: 4. This CDR3 has 13 amino acids. Germline CDR1 reads EGSNGY; CDR2 reads YDSYNSKV. CDR3 nucleotides: TGTGCCACCTGGGACTGGGGTGATTGGATCAAGACGTTT. Amino acid sequence: CATWDWGDWIKTF.

This clone occurred a few times. The chain has TRGV2 and TRGJP2. As TCRdb names no J gene, one was assigned here on the basis of a DNA match to germline. Germline loops: CDR1 EGSNGY, CDR2 YDSYNSKV. The CDR3 runs to 10 residues. V dropped 11 bases and J dropped 12; count of bases not matched to a gene: 9. The CDR3 spells CAISLGIKTF. The CDR3 DNA follows: TGTGCCATAAGTCTGGGGATCAAGACGTTT.

This clone is medium-sized. The chain has TRGV2 and TRGJ1 or TRGJ2. The J gene is not listed in TCRdb, so it was assigned here from a DNA match to germline. CDR1 and CDR2 from the germline V gene are EGSNGY and YDSYNSKV. J was trimmed by 3 bases and V by 4 bases; bases with no gene match: 3. The CDR3 has 12 amino acids. The CDR3 loop reads CATWEGYYKKLF. CDR3 nucleotide sequence: TGTGCCACCTGGGAAGGTTATTATAAGAAACTCTTT.

Concerning this clone: TCRdb lists the protein of a much larger clone for this DNA, which differs at residue 4, so this is likely a read error; the protein given here is translated from the DNA itself. The chain links TRGV9 to TRGJP. TCRdb does not report a J gene; here it was assigned by matching the DNA to germline references. The CDR3 loop spans 15 amino acids. Germline CDR1 and CDR2: GITISATS and ISYDGTV (reference sequence). CDR3 coding DNA: TGTGCCTTGCGGGATACAGAGTTGGGCAAAAAAATCAAGGTATTT. Translating gives CALRDTELGKKIKVF.

This clone is categorized as medium-sized. The chain uses TRGV8 and TRGJ1 or TRGJ2. Here the J gene came from matching the DNA to germline, since TCRdb omits it. The CDR3 contains 13 residues. Germline V gives CDR1 VENAVY, CDR2 YDSYNSRV. Unmatched junction bases numbered 13, after V lost 3 bases and J lost 11 bases. The CDR3 is CATWDGLSLEKLF. DNA for the CDR3: TGTGCCACCTGGGATGGCCTCTCTCTAGAGAAACTCTTT.

By share of the sample, this clone is medium-sized. The chain links TRGV2 to TRGJP2. The J gene, absent from TCRdb, was called here by matching the DNA to germline. Germline V lookup: CDR1 EGSNGY, CDR2 YDSYNSKV. This CDR3 spans 17 amino acids. The ends lost 5 bases at V and 0 bases at J; junction bases unmatched: 12. CDR3 residues: CATWGRGGDSSDWIKTF. As DNA, the CDR3 is TGTGCCACCTGGGGACGGGGAGGGGATAGTAGTGATTGGATCAAGACGTTT.

Only a few counts were recorded for this clone. This chain links TRGV10 with TRGJ1 or TRGJ2. The J gene is absent in TCRdb and was assigned here via DNA matching to germline. TRGV10 qualifies as an ORF whose function is uncertain. J was trimmed by 0 bases and V by 8 bases; bases with no gene match: 5. The CDR3 runs to 13 residues. CDR3 nucleotide sequence: TGTGCTGCGTGGGATACGAATTATTATAAGAAACTCTTT. Translated: CAAWDTNYYKKLF.

CDR3 bases: TGTGCCACCTGGGACGCCAGGGGGAATTATAAGAAACTCTTT. As protein: CATWDARGNYKKLF. This chain links TRGV2 with TRGJ1 or TRGJ2. TCRdb does not report a J gene; here it was assigned by matching the DNA to germline references. The CDR3 sequence is 14 residues long. J gave up 5 bases and V 2 bases, and 9 bases lay outside the gene matches. Germline V gene sequence: CDR1 EGSNGY, CDR2 YDSYNSKV.

This chain connects TRGV3 to TRGJ1 or TRGJ2. The J gene is absent in TCRdb and was assigned here via DNA matching to germline. The junction had 5 bases not matched to a gene; V was cut back by 8 bases and J by 7 bases. The germline V gene has CDR1 VTNTFY and CDR2 YDVSTARD (reference sequence). This CDR3 comprises 10 residues. The CDR3 sequence: CATYEYKKLF. The CDR3 bases are TGTGCCACCTATGAGTATAAGAAACTCTTT.

Within the sample, this clone is medium-sized (0.01 to 0.1%). The chain couples TRGV8 to TRGJ1 or TRGJ2. Matching the DNA to germline supplied the J gene, which TCRdb does not give. CDR1 VENAVY and CDR2 YDSYNSRV come from the germline V gene. The CDR3 loop spans 13 amino acids. With 2 bases clipped from V and 2 bases from J, the junction kept 3 bases outside the gene matches. The CDR3 region has the DNA TGTGCCACCTGGGATACCTATTATTATAAGAAACTCTTT. Residues: CATWDTYYYKKLF.

By frequency in the sample, this clone is medium-sized. The DNA of the CDR3 is TGTGCCTTGTGGGAGGCGGGAGAGTTGGGCAAAAAAATCAAGGTATTT. Protein: CALWEAGELGKKIKVF. The chain employs TRGV9 and TRGJP. TCRdb offers no J gene call, so here the DNA was matched to germline to obtain one. Unmatched junction bases numbered 4, after V lost 2 bases and J lost 6 bases. The CDR3 contains 16 residues. Germline loops: CDR1 GITISATS, CDR2 ISYDGTV (reference sequence).

This clone has a handful of counts. One end of the junction varies from germline; a read error may be responsible. Here the CDR3 DNA reads TGCGCAACTTTTTATAAGAAACTCTTT. It translates to CATFYKKLF. The chain combines TRGV10 with TRGJ1 or TRGJ2. Assignment of the J gene here rests on matching the DNA to germline, because TCRdb gives none. TRGV10 has ORF status, its function being uncertain. The CDR3 is made up of 9 amino acids.

By share, this clone ranks as medium-sized. The CDR3 DNA is TGTGCCACCTGGGATGATACCACTGGTTGGTTCAAGATATTT. The encoded protein is CATWDDTTGWFKIF. The chain combines TRGV8 with TRGJP1. TCRdb supplies no J gene; here it was assigned by aligning the nucleotide sequence to germline. Germline trimming cut 3 bases from V and 0 bases from J; bases unmatched to any gene: 1. CDR3 length: 14 residues. The germline V gene encodes CDR1 VENAVY and CDR2 YDSYNSRV.

Within the sample, this clone is medium-sized (0.01 to 0.1%). Other DNA sequences of this sample code for an identical CDR3. V is TRGV2 and J is TRGJ1 or TRGJ2. Since TCRdb gives no J gene, matching the DNA to germline was used here to assign it. Germline CDR1 is EGSNGY and CDR2 is YDSYNSKV. This CDR3 region has 13 residues. The V and J ends lost 0 bases and 1 base, in that order; junction bases with no gene match: 0. For the CDR3, the DNA is TGTGCCACCTGGGACGGGAATTATTATAAGAAACTCTTT. Amino acid sequence: CATWDGNYYKKLF.

This clone was observed a handful of times. The V gene is TRGV8, the J gene TRGJ1 or TRGJ2. Matching the DNA to germline supplied the J gene, which TCRdb does not give. The trim removed 5 bases at V and 2 bases at J, leaving 3 bases unmatched. The CDR3 totals 12 residues. CDR1 VENAVY and CDR2 YDSYNSRV come from the germline V gene. DNA for the CDR3: TGTGCCACCTGGGTACATTATTATAAGAAACTCTTT. Its translation: CATWVHYYKKLF.